This T cell receptor (beta chain) was sequenced during a study of blood T cell repertoires in COVID-19 (TCRdb year 2020). At the level of the whole study: Samples covering the acute and convalescent phases of COVID-19 were provided by collaborators in the United States, Italy and Spain. Subjects who had been exposed to COVID-19, were actively infected with it, or had recovered from it provided the deeply sampled blood TCRbeta repertoires that made up the dataset. The samples were drawn from two sources: the first 160 participants of the ongoing ImmuneRACE study, and over 1,000 subjects contributed by 6 global collaborators. The sample metadata nearly always contained a de-identified subject ID, COVID-19 status, age in years and sex. The prospective study material was composed of cDNA or gDNA derived from T cells, B-cell-depleted T cells, or PBMCs. The repertoires were released in a freely available public database intended as a resource for research on the immune response to SARS-CoV-2. HLA class I and class II types, where available, came from metadata supplied by the sample provider rather than from assay-based typing. The paper as a whole reports these results and caveats: The amount of clinical and demographic metadata varied by source and participant and was provided uncurated.

The CDR3 has 15 amino acids, counting the end cysteine and phenylalanine. The DNA shown is the 45-base CDR3, in frame from base 1. According to the germline V gene, CDR1 reads SGHTA and CDR2 reads FQGTGA. V ends up 6 bases short and J 5 bases short, with an unmatched junction base count of 6. Whole blood was collected in K2EDTA tubes by collaborating institutions according to the institutions' own protocols. For TCRbeta analysis, collaborator samples were shipped as frozen whole blood, as isolated PBMCs, or as DNA extracted from either sample type. There are a few counts of this clone. What this receptor recognizes is not known. Qualities for individual bases were not recorded, and no much larger clone is one base off. TCRbeta CDR3 regions were amplified from genomic DNA using the immunoSEQ Assay, a bias-controlled multiplex PCR. The study's processing was this. The number of nucleated cells in each sample was estimated from the amplification of reference gene primers within the assay. Sequence reads were collapsed and filtered to measure the absolute abundance of every unique TCRbeta CDR3 rearrangement. Productive Simpson clonality was computed per sample as the square root of Simpson's diversity index over productive rearrangements. This is the immuneACCESS table as TCRdb keeps it, with only in-frame sequences that have V and J called. A part of the clones is gone; compared with another copy, unresolved V genes explain less than half, and the rest is unexplained. The V and J calls and clone size are taken from that table; D and trimming were inferred from the DNA. The sample contains roughly 230,000 clones, approximately 80% of them found a single time. Jointly, the top ten make up around 30% of the sample.

This TCR derives from a man in his forties or fifties with acute or convalescent COVID-19. The receptor chain draws on TRBV7-3 and TRBJ2-1; 11 bases in the junction line up with TRBD2. The sequenced material came from peripheral blood. The sequenced DNA: TGTGCCAGCAGTTACAGACTAGCGGGAAACAATGAGCAGTTCTTC. This gives the protein CASSYRLAGNNEQFF.